This TCR beta chain was sequenced for a study of T cell responses to AZD1222 COVID-19 vaccine. Study results and limitations: Reportedly, nearly half the spike-specific TCRs target unmutated variant regions. A rise in Spike-specific TCR breadth and depth followed two AZD1222 doses.

Germline loops: CDR1 LNHNV, CDR2 YYDKDF (reference sequence). The ends were cut back, 1 base at V and 1 base at J, with 17 bases in the middle. There are 18 residues in the CDR3. Assay: immunoSEQ multiplex PCR; the TCRdb copy retains only in-frame clones and omits some. The profile shows roughly 130,000 clones, roughly 85% of them singletons. As to this clone: Its cognate antigen is unknown.

This specimen consisted of peripheral blood, obtained on day 0 of AZD1222 vaccination. This chain uses TRBV15 with TRBJ1-5; D not resolved. The receptor comes from an adult in good health. Here the CDR3 reads CATSRVGKSLRSNQPQHF. The CDR3 bases are TGTGCCACCAGCAGAGTGGGGAAAAGTTTAAGGAGCAATCAGCCCCAGCATTTT. The full variable domain, its missing parts supplied by reference TRBV15 and TRBJ1-5, is DAMVIQNPRYQVTQFGKPVTLSCSQTLNHNVMYWYQQKSSQAPKLLFHYYDKDFNNEADTPDNFQSRRPNTSFCFLDIRSPGLGDTAMYLCATSRVGKSLRSNQPQHFGDGTRLSIL.